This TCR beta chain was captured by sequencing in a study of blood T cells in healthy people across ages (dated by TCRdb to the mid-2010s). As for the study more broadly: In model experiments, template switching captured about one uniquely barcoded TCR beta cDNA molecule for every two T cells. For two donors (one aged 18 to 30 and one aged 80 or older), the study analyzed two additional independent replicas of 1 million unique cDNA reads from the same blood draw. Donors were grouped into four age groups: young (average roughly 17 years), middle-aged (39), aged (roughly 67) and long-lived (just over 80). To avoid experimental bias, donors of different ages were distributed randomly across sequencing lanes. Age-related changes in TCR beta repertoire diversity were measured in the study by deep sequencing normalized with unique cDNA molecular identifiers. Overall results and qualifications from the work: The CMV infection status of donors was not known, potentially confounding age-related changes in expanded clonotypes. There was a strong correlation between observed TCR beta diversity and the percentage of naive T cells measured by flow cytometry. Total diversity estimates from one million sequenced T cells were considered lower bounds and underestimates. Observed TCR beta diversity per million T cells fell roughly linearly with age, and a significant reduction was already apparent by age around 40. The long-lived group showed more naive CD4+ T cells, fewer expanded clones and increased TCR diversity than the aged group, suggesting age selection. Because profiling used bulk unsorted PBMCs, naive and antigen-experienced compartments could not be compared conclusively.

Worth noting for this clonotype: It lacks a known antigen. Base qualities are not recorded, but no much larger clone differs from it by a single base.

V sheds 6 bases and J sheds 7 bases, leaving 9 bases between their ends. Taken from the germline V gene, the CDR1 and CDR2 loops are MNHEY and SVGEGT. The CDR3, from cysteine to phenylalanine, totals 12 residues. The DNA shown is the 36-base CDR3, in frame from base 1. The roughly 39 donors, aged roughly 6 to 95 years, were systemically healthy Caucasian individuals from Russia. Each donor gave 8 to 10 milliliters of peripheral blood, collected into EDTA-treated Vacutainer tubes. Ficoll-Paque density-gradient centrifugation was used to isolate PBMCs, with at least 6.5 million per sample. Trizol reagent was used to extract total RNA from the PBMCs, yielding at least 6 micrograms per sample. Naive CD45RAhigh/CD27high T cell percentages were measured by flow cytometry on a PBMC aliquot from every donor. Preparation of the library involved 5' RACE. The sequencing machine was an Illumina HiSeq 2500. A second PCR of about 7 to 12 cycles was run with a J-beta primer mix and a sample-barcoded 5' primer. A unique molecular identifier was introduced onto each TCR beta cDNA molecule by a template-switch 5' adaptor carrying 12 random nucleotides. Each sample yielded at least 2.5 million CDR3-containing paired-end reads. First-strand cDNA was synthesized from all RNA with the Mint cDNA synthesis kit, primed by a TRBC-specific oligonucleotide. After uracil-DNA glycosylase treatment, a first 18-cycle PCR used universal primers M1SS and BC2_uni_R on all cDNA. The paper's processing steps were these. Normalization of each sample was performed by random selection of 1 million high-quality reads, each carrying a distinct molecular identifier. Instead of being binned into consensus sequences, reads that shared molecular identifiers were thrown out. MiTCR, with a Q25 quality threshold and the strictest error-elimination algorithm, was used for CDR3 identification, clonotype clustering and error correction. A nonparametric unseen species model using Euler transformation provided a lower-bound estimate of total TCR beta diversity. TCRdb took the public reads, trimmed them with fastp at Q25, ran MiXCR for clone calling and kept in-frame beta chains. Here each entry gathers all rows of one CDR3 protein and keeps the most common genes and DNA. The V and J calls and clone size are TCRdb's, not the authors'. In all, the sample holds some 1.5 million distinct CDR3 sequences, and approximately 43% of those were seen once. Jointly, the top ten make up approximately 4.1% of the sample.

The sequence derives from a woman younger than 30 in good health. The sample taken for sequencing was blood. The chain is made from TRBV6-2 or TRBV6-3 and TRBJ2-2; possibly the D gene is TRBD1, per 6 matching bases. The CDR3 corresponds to CASRETGGELFF. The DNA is TGTGCCAGCAGGGAGACAGGCGGGGAGCTGTTTTTT.